The entry below describes one T cell receptor beta chain. This CDR3 is 16 amino acids long. Losses at the gene ends were 7 bases for V and 6 bases for J; bases not matched to a gene: 15. The sample originates from a study of blood T cells in healthy people across ages. Around 9.5 milliliters of peripheral blood were drawn from each donor. Combining a sample-barcoded 5' primer with a J-beta primer mix, a second PCR ran for roughly 6 to 11 cycles. TCRdb processed the 5' RACE reads anew with MiXCR; each CDR3 protein has one entry. This table has 1.5 million to 1.9 million distinct CDR3 sequences, about 42% appearing once.

Sequenced sample: blood. The chain carries TRBV12-3 or TRBV12-4 and TRBJ1-5, with TRBD1 matching over 7 bases. The clonotype was recovered from a woman between 18 and 29 years old in good health. The DNA for the CDR3 is TGTGCCAGCATCCCGTCCGGGACAGTAGGGCGTCAGCCCCAGCATTTT. Residues: CASIPSGTVGRQPQHF.